The present TCR beta chain was sequenced within a study of T cells after yellow fever vaccination. The table lists this clonotype with a few counts. Its antigen remains unknown. TCR cDNA was made by 5'RACE template switching, adding a universal primer site and UMIs. TCRdb reanalysed the 5' RACE reads using MiXCR and keeps one entry per CDR3 protein. Of approximately 300,000 distinct CDR3 sequences listed, more than 8.5% are singletons. The CDR3 consists of 18 residues. Per germline, CDR1 SGDLS and CDR2 YYNGEE. V lost 3 bases and J lost 2, with 18 bases in between. Findings and caveats of the study: At 95% to 98% for CD4 and roughly 87% for CD8, most primary-vaccination clones showed up again after the booster. The CD4 and CD8 compartments had a small share of their clonotypes in common.

The genes are TRBV9 and TRBJ2-6, with a tentative D call TRBD1 (6 bases). The sequences come from PBMCs, collected on the day of the first yellow fever vaccination. The sequence was obtained from a man between 18 and 35 years old who received the YFV17D yellow fever vaccine. The CDR3 nucleotides are TGTGCCAGCAGCGACCGGGACATGGGGTTTCCTGGGGCCAACGTCCTGACTTTC. Protein: CASSDRDMGFPGANVLTF.